This is a list of T cell receptor beta chains from one sample in a study of blood T cell repertoires in COVID-19. Generated by immunoSEQ multiplex PCR, the TCRdb table keeps only in-frame clones and is missing some. This sample has 80,000 to 100,000 clones, with 70% to 90% found just once. The sequenced material came from peripheral blood. These receptors came from a woman aged 60-75 years in a cohort sampled during active or convalescent COVID-19. Each CDR3 is given with its conserved first and last residue. A D gene is named only where the DNA matches it firmly. Some rows have no size entry. The others give once, few or many, or a class for an expanded clone.

cdr3_aa	cdr3_nt	v_call	j_call	clone_size	d_call
CASSGDRNSPLHF	TGTGCCAGCAGTGGGGACAGGAATTCACCCCTCCACTTT	TRBV2	TRBJ1-6	NA	TRBD1
CASSLWSRKGAGADTQYF	TGTGCCAGCAGTTTATGGTCCCGGAAGGGGGCTGGGGCAGATACGCAGTATTTT	TRBV27	TRBJ2-3	NA	TRBD1
CASSTGTGVINTEAFF	TGTGCCAGCTCAACCGGGACAGGGGTGATCAACACTGAAGCTTTCTTT	TRBV18	TRBJ1-1	NA	TRBD1
CASTGGMSFGDTQYF	TGTGCCAGCACCGGGGGAATGTCCTTCGGAGATACGCAGTATTTT	TRBV28	TRBJ2-3	once	NA
CASSPQAGVGTDTQYF	TGTGCCAGCAGCCCCCAAGCGGGCGTCGGCACAGATACGCAGTATTTT	TRBV6-6	TRBJ2-3	NA	NA
CASSDSYSGNTIYF	TGTGCCAGTTCAGACAGCTACTCTGGAAACACCATATATTTT	TRBV19	TRBJ1-3	NA	NA
CASSRTLGLEHYGYTF	TGTGCCAGCAGCAGAACCTTGGGCCTTGAACACTATGGCTACACCTTC	TRBV7-8	TRBJ1-2	NA	NA
CASSFTGRGTEAFF	TGTGCCAGCAGTTTTACGGGGCGGGGCACTGAAGCTTTCTTT	TRBV27	TRBJ1-1	NA	NA
CASSSFRDRKAFF	TGTGCCAGCAGTTCTTTCCGGGACAGGAAAGCTTTCTTT	TRBV27	TRBJ1-1	NA	TRBD1
CASSQGVGTSDRIKVNEQFF	TGTGCCAGCAGCCAGGGGGTCGGGACTAGCGATCGGATAAAAGTCAATGAGCAGTTCTTC	TRBV7-8	TRBJ2-1	NA	TRBD2
CASSYSRGRSYGYTF	TGTGCCAGCAGTTACTCAAGGGGGCGCAGCTATGGCTACACCTTC	TRBV6-5	TRBJ1-2	once	TRBD1
CASSGTSGRGELFF	TGCGCCAGCAGCGGGACTAGCGGGAGAGGGGAGCTGTTTTTT	TRBV5-1	TRBJ2-2	NA	TRBD2
CASSFRVRSYSGNTIYF	TGTGCCAGCAGCTTCAGGGTCAGGTCCTACTCTGGAAACACCATATATTTT	TRBV7-9	TRBJ1-3	few	NA
CATSSRDYSNQPQHF	TGTGCCACCAGCTCCCGGGATTATAGCAATCAGCCCCAGCATTTT	TRBV15	TRBJ1-5	NA	NA
CASRLGSSYNSPLHF	TGTGCCAGCAGGCTGGGCTCCTCCTATAATTCACCCCTCCACTTT	TRBV5-6	TRBJ1-6	NA	NA
CASSIRTGGRIDTQYF	TGTGCCAGTAGTATCCGTACAGGGGGGAGGATAGATACGCAGTATTTT	TRBV19	TRBJ2-3	NA	TRBD1
CTSSQRRFTGELFF	TGCACCAGCAGCCAAAGGAGGTTCACCGGGGAGCTGTTTTTT	TRBV1	TRBJ2-2	NA	NA
CASSLVVLAGHEQYF	TGTGCCAGCAGCCTAGTCGTCCTAGCGGGACACGAGCAGTACTTC	TRBV7-2	TRBJ2-7	once	TRBD2
CASSPRLAGGTNEQFF	TGTGCCAGCTCACCAAGACTAGCGGGAGGAACGAATGAGCAGTTCTTC	TRBV18	TRBJ2-1	NA	TRBD2
CSASRAGAPNYGYTF	TGCAGTGCTAGTCGGGCAGGGGCTCCTAACTATGGCTACACCTTC	TRBV20-1	TRBJ1-2	once	NA
CSAREAPGQFF	TGCAGTGCCCGTGAGGCGCCGGGGCAGTTCTTC	TRBV20-1	TRBJ2-1	NA	NA
CASRSGEKLFF	TGTGCCAGCAGGTCAGGGGAAAAACTGTTTTTT	TRBV11-1	TRBJ1-4	NA	NA
CASSLGLPLANQPQHF	TGTGCCAGCAGTTTGGGCCTCCCCCTAGCCAATCAGCCCCAGCATTTT	TRBV27	TRBJ1-5	once	NA
CASSTTRDRAGGYTF	TGTGCCAGTAGTACCACCCGGGACAGGGCGGGCGGCTACACCTTC	TRBV19	TRBJ1-2	NA	TRBD1
CASSHTGAGTGELFF	TGTGCCAGTAGCCATACAGGGGCGGGCACCGGGGAGCTGTTTTTT	TRBV19	TRBJ2-2	NA	TRBD1
CATRTALEKLFF	TGTGCCACCCGGACAGCTTTGGAAAAACTGTTTTTT	TRBV24-1	TRBJ1-4	NA	NA
CASSMGRGTEAFF	TGTGCCAGTAGTATGGGCAGGGGGACTGAAGCTTTCTTT	TRBV19	TRBJ1-1	NA	TRBD1
CSAGDRGNTEAFF	TGCAGCGCGGGGGACAGGGGGAACACTGAAGCTTTCTTT	TRBV29-1	TRBJ1-1	NA	TRBD1
CASSQASATNEKLFF	TGTGCCAGCAGCCAAGCCAGCGCAACTAATGAAAAACTGTTTTTT	TRBV3-1/TRBV3-2	TRBJ1-4	NA	NA
CASSATTGQVFNEQFF	TGCGCCAGCAGCGCTACGACGGGACAGGTATTCAATGAGCAGTTCTTC	TRBV5-1	TRBJ2-1	once	TRBD1
CASRGRRAATEAFF	TGTGCCAGTAGAGGTCGGAGGGCGGCGACTGAAGCTTTCTTT	TRBV19	TRBJ1-1	NA	NA
CASSLWASGVYEQYF	TGTGCCAGCAGTTTATGGGCTAGCGGGGTCTACGAGCAGTACTTC	TRBV28	TRBJ2-7	NA	TRBD2
CASSVPGGYGYTF	TGTGCCAGCAGCGTCCCCGGAGGCTATGGCTACACCTTC	TRBV9	TRBJ1-2	NA	NA
CASSLVPNGYTF	TGTGCCAGCAGCTTAGTCCCTAATGGCTACACCTTC	TRBV11-2	TRBJ1-2	NA	NA
CASSSPEGLGETQYF	TGCGCCAGCAGCTCCCCCGAGGGATTGGGAGAGACCCAGTACTTC	TRBV5-1	TRBJ2-5	medium-sized	NA
CASSLPGHNQPQHF	TGTGCCAGCAGCTTGCCGGGACATAATCAGCCCCAGCATTTT	TRBV5-4	TRBJ1-5	NA	NA
CASSLAGTGQSGGYTF	TGTGCCAGCAGCCTGGCCGGGACAGGGCAATCTGGTGGCTACACCTTC	TRBV5-8	TRBJ1-2	NA	TRBD1
CASSPGGIGSYEQYF	TGTGCCAGCTCACCAGGAGGAATTGGCTCCTACGAGCAGTACTTC	TRBV18	TRBJ2-7	NA	NA
CASSTTSGSHNEQFF	TGTGCCAGCAGTACTACTAGCGGGAGCCACAATGAGCAGTTCTTC	TRBV6-5	TRBJ2-1	NA	TRBD2
CASSLTDTQYF	TGTGCCAGCAGTCTCACAGATACGCAGTATTTT	TRBV6-5	TRBJ2-3	NA	NA
CASSPERDKNQPQHF	TGTGCCAGCAGCCCTGAACGGGACAAGAATCAGCCCCAGCATTTT	TRBV7-6	TRBJ1-5	NA	NA
CASSQETVKGVFGYTF	TGCGCCAGCAGTCAGGAAACCGTCAAGGGGGTATTTGGCTACACCTTC	TRBV23-1	TRBJ1-2	NA	NA